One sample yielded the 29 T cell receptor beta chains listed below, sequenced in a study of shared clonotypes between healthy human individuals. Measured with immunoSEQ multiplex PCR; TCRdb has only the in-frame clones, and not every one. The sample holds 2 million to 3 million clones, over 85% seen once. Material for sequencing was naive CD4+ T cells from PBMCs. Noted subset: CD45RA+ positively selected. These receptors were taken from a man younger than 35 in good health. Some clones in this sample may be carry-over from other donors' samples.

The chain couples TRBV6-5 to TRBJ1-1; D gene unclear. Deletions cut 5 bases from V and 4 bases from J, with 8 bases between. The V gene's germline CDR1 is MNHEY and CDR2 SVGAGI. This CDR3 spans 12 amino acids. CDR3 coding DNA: TGTGCCAGCAGTGGACCGGGCACTGAAGCTTTCTTT. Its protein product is CASSGPGTEAFF.

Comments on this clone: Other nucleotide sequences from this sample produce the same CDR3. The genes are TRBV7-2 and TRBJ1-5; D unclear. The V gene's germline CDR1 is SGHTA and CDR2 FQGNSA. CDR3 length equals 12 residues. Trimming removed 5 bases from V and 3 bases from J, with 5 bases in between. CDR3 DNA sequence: TGTGCCAGCAGCCCACACAATCAGCCCCAGCATTTT. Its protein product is CASSPHNQPQHF.

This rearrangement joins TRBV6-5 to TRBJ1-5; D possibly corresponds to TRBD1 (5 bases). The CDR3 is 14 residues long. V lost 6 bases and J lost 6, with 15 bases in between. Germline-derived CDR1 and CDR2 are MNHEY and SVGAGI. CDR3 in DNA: TGTGCCAGCAGACCCGGGACCGAAGCTCAGCCCCAGCATTTT. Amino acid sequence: CASRPGTEAQPQHF.

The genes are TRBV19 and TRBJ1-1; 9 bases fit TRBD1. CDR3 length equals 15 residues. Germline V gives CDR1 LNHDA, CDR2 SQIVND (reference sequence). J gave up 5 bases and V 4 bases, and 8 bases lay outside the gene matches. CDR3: CASSTTGQGRTEAFF. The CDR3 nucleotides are TGTGCCAGTAGTACCACTGGACAGGGGCGGACTGAAGCTTTCTTT.

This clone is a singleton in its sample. In DNA form, the CDR3 reads TGTGCCAGCTCAACGGGACACAGCTATGGCTACACCTTC. Translating gives CASSTGHSYGYTF. The V call is TRBV18, the J call TRBJ1-2; D is possibly TRBD1 (6 bases). The germline CDR1 and CDR2 sequences are KGHSH and LQKENI. This CDR3 contains 13 residues. The V end lost 5 bases, the J end lost 4 bases, and 11 bases lay between the germline ends.

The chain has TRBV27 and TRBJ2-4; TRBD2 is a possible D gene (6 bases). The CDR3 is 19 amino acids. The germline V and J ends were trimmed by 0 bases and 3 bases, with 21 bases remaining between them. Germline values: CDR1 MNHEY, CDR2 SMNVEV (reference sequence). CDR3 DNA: TGTGCCAGCAGTTTATCTCCCTCCTTCCCCCTGGGGGGCAAAAACATTCAGTACTTC. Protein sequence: CASSLSPSFPLGGKNIQYF.

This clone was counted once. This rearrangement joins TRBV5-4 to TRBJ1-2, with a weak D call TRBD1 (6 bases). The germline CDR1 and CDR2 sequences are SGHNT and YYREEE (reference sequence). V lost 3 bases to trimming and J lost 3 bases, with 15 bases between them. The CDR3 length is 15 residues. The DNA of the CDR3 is TGTGCCAGCAGCTGGGGTAGGGGGGACGACTATGGCTACACCTTC. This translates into CASSWGRGDDYGYTF.

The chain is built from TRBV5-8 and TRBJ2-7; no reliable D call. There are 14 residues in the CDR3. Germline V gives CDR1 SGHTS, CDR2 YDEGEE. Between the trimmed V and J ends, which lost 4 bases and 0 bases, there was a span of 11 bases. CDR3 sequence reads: CASSPRANSYEQYF. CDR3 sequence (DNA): TGTGCCAGCAGCCCCCGTGCGAACTCCTACGAGCAGTACTTC.

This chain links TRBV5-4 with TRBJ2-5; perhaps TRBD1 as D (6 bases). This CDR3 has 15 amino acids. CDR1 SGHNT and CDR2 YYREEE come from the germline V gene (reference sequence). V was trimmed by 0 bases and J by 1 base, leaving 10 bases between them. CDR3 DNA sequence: TGTGCCAGCAGCTTGGCCGGGACACTCCAAGAGACCCAGTACTTC. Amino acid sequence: CASSLAGTLQETQYF. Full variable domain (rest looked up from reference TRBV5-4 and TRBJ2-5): ETGVTQSPTHLIKTRGQQVTLRCSSQSGHNTVSWYQQALGQGPQFIFQYYREEENGRGNFPPRFSGLQFPNYSSELNVNALELDDSALYLCASSLAGTLQETQYFGPGTRLLVL.

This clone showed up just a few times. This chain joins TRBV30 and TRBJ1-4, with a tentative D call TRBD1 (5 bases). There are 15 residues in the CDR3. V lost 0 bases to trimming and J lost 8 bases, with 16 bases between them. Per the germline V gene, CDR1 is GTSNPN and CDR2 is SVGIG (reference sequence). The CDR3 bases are TGTGCCTGGAGTGTACCGTCAGGGACGAGAGAAAAACTGTTTTTT. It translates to CAWSVPSGTREKLFF. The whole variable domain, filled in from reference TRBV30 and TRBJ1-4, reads SQTIHQWPATLVQPVGSPLSLECTVEGTSNPNLYWYRQAAGRGLQLLFYSVGIGQISSEVPQNLSASRPQDRQFILSSKKLLLSDSGFYLCAWSVPSGTREKLFFGSGTQLSVL.

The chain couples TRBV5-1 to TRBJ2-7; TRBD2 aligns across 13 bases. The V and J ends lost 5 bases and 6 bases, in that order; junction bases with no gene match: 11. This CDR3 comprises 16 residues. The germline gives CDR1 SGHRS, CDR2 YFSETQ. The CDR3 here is CASSRTRTSGRAEQYF. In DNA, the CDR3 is TGCGCCAGCAGTCGGACAAGAACTAGCGGGAGGGCCGAGCAGTACTTC.

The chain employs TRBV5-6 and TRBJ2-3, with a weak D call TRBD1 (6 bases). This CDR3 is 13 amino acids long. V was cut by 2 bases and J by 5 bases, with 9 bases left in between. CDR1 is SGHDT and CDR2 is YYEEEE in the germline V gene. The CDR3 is CASSLKGEDTQYF. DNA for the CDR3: TGTGCCAGCAGCTTAAAGGGGGAAGATACGCAGTATTTT. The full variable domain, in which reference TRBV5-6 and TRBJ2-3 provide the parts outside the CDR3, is DAGVTQSPTHLIKTRGQQVTLRCSPKSGHDTVSWYQQALGQGPQFIFQYYEEEERQRGNFPDRFSGHQFPNYSSELNVNALLLGDSALYLCASSLKGEDTQYFGPGTRLTVL.

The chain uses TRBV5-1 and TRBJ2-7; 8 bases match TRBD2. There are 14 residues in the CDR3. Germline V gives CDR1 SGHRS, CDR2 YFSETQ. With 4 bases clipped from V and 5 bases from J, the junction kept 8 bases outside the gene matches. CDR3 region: CASSRRGGGNEQYF. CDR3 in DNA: TGCGCCAGCAGCCGGCGGGGCGGGGGGAACGAGCAGTACTTC. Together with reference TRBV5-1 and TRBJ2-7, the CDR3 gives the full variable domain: KAGVTQTPRYLIKTRGQQVTLSCSPISGHRSVSWYQQTPGQGLQFLFEYFSETQRNKGNFPGRFSGRQFSNSRSEMNVSTLELGDSALYLCASSRRGGGNEQYFGPGTRLTVT.

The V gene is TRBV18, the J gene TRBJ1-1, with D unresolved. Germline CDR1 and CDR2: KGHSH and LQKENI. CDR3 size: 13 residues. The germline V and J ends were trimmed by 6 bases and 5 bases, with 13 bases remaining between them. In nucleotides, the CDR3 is TGTGCCAGCTCCCGGGATCGGCCAACTGAAGCTTTCTTT. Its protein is CASSRDRPTEAFF.

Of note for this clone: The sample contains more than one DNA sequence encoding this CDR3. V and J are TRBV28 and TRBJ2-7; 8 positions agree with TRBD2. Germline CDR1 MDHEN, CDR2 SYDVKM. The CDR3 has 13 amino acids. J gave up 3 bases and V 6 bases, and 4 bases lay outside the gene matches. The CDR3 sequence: CASRRSGSYEQYF. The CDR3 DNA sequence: TGTGCCAGCAGGCGGAGCGGGAGCTACGAGCAGTACTTC.

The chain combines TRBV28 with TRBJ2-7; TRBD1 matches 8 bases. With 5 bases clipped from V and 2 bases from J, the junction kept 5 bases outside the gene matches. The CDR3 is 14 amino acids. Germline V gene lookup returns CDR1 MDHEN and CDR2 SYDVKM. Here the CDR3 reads CASSQTGDPYEQYF. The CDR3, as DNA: TGTGCCAGCAGTCAGACAGGGGACCCCTACGAGCAGTACTTC.

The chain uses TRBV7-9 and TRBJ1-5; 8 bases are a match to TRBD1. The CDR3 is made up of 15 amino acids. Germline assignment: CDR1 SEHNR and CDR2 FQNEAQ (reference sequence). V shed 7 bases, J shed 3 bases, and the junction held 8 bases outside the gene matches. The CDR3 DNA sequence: TGTGCCAGCACCTCGGACAGGGTTGTCAATCAGCCCCAGCATTTT. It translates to CASTSDRVVNQPQHF.

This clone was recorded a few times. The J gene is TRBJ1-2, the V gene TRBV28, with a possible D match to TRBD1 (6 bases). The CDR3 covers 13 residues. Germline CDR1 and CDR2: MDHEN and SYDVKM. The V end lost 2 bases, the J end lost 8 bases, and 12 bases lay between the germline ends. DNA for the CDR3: TGTGCCAGCAGTTTAGGGGGGGCGCGAGGCTACACCTTC. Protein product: CASSLGGARGYTF.

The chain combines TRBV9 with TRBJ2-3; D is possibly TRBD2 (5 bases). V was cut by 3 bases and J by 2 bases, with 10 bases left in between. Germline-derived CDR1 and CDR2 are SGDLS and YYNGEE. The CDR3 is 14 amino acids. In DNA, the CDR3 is TGTGCCAGCAGCGGGGGAGCAAACACAGATACGCAGTATTTT. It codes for CASSGGANTDTQYF. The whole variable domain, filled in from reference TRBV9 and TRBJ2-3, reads DSGVTQTPKHLITATGQRVTLRCSPRSGDLSVYWYQQSLDQGLQFLIQYYNGEERAKGNILERFSAQQFPDLHSELNLSSLELGDSALYFCASSGGANTDTQYFGPGTRLTVL.

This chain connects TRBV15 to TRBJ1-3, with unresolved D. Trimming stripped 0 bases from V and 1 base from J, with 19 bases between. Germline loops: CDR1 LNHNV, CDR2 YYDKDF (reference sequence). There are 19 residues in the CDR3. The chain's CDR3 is CATSRDRRVGRSSGNTIYF. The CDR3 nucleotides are TGTGCCACCAGCAGAGATCGGAGGGTAGGGAGGTCGTCTGGAAACACCATATATTTT.

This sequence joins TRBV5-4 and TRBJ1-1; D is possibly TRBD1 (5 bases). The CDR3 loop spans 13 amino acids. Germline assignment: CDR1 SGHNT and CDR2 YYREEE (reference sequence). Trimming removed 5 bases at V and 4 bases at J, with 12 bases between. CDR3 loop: CASSLTATTEAFF. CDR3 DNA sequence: TGTGCCAGCAGTTTGACAGCGACCACTGAAGCTTTCTTT.

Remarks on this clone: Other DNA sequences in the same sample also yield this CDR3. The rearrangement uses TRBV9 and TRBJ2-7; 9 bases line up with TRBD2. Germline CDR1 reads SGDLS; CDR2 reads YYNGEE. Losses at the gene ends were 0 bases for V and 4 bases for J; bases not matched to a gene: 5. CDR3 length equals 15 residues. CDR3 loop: CASSVGLAGNYEQYF. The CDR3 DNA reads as TGTGCCAGCAGCGTAGGGCTAGCGGGGAATTACGAGCAGTACTTC.

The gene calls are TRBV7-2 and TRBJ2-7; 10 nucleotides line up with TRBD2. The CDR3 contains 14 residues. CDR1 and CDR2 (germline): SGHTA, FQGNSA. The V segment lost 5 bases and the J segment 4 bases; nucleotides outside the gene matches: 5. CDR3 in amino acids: CASSKTSGTYEQYF. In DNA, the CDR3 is TGTGCCAGCAGCAAAACTAGCGGGACATACGAGCAGTACTTC.

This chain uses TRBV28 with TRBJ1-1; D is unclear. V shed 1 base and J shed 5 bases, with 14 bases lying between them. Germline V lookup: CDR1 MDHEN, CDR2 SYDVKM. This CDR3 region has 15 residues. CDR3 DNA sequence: TGTGCCAGCAGTTTATTTACAGTGGGAATGACTGAAGCTTTCTTT. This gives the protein CASSLFTVGMTEAFF.

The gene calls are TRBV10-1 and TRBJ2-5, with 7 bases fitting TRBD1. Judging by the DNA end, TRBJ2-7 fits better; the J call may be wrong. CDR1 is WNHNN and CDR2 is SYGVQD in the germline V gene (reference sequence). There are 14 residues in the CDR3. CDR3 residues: CASSEPDRTYEQYF. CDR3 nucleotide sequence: TGCGCCAGCAGTGAGCCGGACAGGACATACGAGCAGTACTTC.

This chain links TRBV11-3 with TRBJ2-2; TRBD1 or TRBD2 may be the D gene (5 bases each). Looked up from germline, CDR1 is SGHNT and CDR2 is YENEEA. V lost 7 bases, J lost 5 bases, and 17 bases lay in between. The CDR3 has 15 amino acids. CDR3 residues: CASTKGTGSTGELFF. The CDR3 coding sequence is TGTGCCAGCACCAAGGGGACGGGATCGACCGGGGAGCTGTTTTTT.

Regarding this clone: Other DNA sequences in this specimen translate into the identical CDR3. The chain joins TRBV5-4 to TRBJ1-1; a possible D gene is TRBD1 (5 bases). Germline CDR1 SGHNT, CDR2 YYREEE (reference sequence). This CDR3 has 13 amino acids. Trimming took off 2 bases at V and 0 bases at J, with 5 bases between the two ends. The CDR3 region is CASSLGVNTEAFF. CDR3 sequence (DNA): TGTGCCAGCAGCTTAGGGGTGAACACTGAAGCTTTCTTT.

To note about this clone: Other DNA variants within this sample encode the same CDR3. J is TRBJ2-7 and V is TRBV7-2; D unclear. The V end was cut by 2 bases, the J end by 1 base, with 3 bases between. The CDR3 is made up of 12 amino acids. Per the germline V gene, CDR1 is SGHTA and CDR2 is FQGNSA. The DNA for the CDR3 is TGTGCCAGCAGCTTAAGGTCCTACGAGCAGTACTTC. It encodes CASSLRSYEQYF.

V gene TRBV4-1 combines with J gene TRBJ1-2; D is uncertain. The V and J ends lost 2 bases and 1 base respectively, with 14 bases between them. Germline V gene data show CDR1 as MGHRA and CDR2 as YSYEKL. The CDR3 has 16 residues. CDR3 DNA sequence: TGCGCCAGCAGCCAATCACGGAACAACCATAACTATGGCTACACCTTC. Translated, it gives CASSQSRNNHNYGYTF.